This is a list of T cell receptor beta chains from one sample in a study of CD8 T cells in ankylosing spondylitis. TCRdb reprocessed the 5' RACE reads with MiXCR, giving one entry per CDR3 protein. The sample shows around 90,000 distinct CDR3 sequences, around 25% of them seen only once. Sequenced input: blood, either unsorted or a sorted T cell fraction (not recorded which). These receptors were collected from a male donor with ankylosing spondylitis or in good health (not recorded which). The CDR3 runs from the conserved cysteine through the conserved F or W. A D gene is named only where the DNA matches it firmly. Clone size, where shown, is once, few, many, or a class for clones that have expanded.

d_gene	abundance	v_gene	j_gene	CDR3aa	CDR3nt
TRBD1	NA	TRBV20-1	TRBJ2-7	CSARLTGTGLGEQYF	TGCAGTGCTAGACTAACCGGGACAGGCCTTGGAGAGCAGTACTTC
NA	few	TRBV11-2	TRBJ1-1	CASSLYRGTGMNTEAFF	TGTGCCAGCAGCTTATATCGCGGAACAGGGATGAACACTGAAGCTTTCTTT
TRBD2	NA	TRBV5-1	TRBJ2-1	CASSLTSGGLREQFF	TGCGCCAGCAGCCTGACTAGCGGGGGGCTACGTGAGCAGTTCTTC
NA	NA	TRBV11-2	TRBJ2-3	CASTYDSWTDTQYF	TGTGCCAGCACCTACGACTCTTGGACAGATACGCAGTATTTT
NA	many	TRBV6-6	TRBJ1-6	CASSYRRNSPLHF	TGTGCCAGCAGTTACAGGAGAAATTCACCCCTCCACTTT
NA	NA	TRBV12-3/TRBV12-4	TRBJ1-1	CASSLGFLDTEAFF	TGTGCCAGCAGTTTAGGCTTTTTGGACACTGAAGCTTTCTTT
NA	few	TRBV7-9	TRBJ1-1	CASSVTGQNTEAFF	TGTGCCAGCAGCGTAACGGGACAGAACACTGAAGCTTTCTTT
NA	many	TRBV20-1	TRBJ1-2	CSARYRVNYGYTF	TGCAGTGCTAGATACAGGGTGAACTATGGCTACACCTTC
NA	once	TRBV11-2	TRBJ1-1	CASSPRRSMNTEAFF	TGTGCCAGCAGCCCCCGACGCAGCATGAACACTGAAGCTTTCTTT
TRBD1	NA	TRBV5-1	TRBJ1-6	CASSLDRASSPLHF	TGCGCCAGCAGCCTGGACAGGGCGAGCTCACCCCTCCACTTT
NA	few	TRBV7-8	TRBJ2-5	CASSVETEETQYF	TGTGCCAGCAGCGTAGAGACAGAAGAGACCCAGTACTTC
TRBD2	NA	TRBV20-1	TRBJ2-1	CSASGTRHEQFF	TGCAGTGCTAGCGGGACTAGGCATGAGCAGTTCTTC
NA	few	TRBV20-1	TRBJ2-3	CSASSGSTSTDTQYF	TGCAGTGCTAGTTCGGGCTCGACTAGCACAGATACGCAGTATTTT
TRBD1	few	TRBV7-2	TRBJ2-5	CASSSSGTEGETQYF	TGTGCCAGCAGCTCCTCCGGGACAGAGGGGGAGACCCAGTACTTC
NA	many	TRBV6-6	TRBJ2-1	CASSYEVDNEQFF	TGTGCCAGCAGTTACGAGGTGGACAATGAGCAGTTCTTC
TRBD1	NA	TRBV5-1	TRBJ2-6	CASSLEGGQAGANVLTF	TGCGCCAGCAGCTTGGAGGGCGGACAGGCGGGGGCCAACGTCCTGACTTTC
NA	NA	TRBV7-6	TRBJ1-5	CASSLGVGNQPQHF	TGTGCCAGCAGCTTAGGTGTCGGCAATCAGCCCCAGCATTTT
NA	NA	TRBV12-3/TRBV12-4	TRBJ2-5	CASSFNSQETQYF	TGTGCCAGCAGTTTTAACTCCCAAGAGACCCAGTACTTC
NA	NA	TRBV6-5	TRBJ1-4	CASSSQGPTNEKLFF	TGTGCCAGCAGTTCTCAGGGGCCCACTAATGAAAAACTGTTTTTT
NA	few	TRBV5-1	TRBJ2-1	CASKPGPSAYNEQFF	TGCGCCAGCAAACCAGGGCCTAGCGCTTACAATGAGCAGTTCTTC
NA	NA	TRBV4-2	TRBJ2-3	CASSSSQRGWADTQYF	TGTGCCAGCAGTTCGAGTCAAAGGGGGTGGGCGGATACGCAGTATTTT
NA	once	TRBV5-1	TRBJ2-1	CASSLDGRGSAYNEQFF	TGCGCCAGCAGTCTGGACGGACGGGGGTCAGCCTACAATGAGCAGTTCTTC
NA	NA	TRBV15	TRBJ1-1	CATSRGMGTEAFF	TGTGCCACCAGCAGAGGTATGGGGACTGAAGCTTTCTTT
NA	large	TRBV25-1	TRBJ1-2	CASSERIQRGEGYTF	TGTGCCAGCAGTGAGCGGATACAAAGGGGGGAAGGCTACACCTTC
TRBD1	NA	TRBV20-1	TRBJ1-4	CSAAGTVGEKLFF	TGCAGTGCCGCCGGGACAGTGGGTGAAAAACTGTTTTTT
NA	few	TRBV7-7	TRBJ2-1	CASSLGHYNEQFF	TGTGCCAGCAGCCTAGGCCACTACAATGAGCAGTTCTTC
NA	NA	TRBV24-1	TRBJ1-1	CATNHCGRRGWMNTEAFF	TGTGCCACCAATCATTGTGGACGCAGGGGATGGATGAACACTGAAGCTTTCTTT
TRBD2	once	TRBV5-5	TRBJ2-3	CASSSTGGIWTDTQYF	TGTGCCAGCAGCTCGACCGGGGGGATCTGGACAGATACGCAGTATTTT
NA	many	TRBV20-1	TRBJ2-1	CSARYKEYNEQFF	TGCAGTGCTAGATATAAGGAGTACAATGAGCAGTTCTTC
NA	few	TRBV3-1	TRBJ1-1	CASSQVISTGGAFF	TGTGCCAGCAGCCAAGTTATTAGTACCGGGGGGGCTTTCTTT
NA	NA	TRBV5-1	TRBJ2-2	CASRLGAGNTGELFF	TGCGCCAGCAGACTGGGAGCAGGCAACACCGGGGAGCTGTTTTTT
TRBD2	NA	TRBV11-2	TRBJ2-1	CASSLEASGGFLFF	TGTGCCAGCAGCTTAGAAGCTAGCGGGGGATTTCTGTTCTTC
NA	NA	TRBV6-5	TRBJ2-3	CASSYNGADTDTQYF	TGTGCCAGCAGTTACAACGGAGCGGACACAGATACGCAGTATTTT
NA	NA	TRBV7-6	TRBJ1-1	CASSRSQGAEAFF	TGTGCCAGCAGCCGGTCACAGGGAGCTGAAGCTTTCTTT
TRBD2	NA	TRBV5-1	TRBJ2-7	CASRRGLAGVEQYF	TGCGCCAGCCGTCGGGGTCTAGCGGGAGTTGAGCAGTACTTC
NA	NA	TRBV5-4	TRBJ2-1	CASTKGAGEQFF	TGTGCCAGCACAAAAGGTGCTGGGGAGCAGTTCTTC
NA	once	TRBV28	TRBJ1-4	CASSSLVLGTTNEKLFF	TGTGCCAGCAGCTCGCTCGTGTTGGGTACAACTAATGAAAAACTGTTTTTT
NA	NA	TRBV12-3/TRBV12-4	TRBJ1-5	CASSRRGGNQPQHF	TGTGCCAGCAGCCGTAGGGGGGGCAATCAGCCCCAGCATTTT
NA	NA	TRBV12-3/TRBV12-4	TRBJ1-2	CASSPRGVYGYTF	TGTGCCAGCAGTCCGCGGGGCGTCTATGGCTACACCTTC
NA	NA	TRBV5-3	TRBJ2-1	CASRSTRGYNEQFF	TGTGCCAGCAGATCAACCCGGGGGTACAATGAGCAGTTCTTC
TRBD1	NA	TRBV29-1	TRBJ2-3	CSVRTGITDTQYF	TGCAGCGTCCGGACAGGGATCACAGATACGCAGTATTTT